A single sample gave rise to the 12 T cell receptor beta chains below, sequenced in a study of metastatic and nonmetastatic thyroid tumors. Patients had received no treatment of any kind before thyroid surgery. MiXCR was used by TCRdb to re-call the PCR reads. The sample shows 13,000 to 15,000 clones, about a quarter of them seen only once. Sequences were obtained from tumor tissue. The source is a female donor with papillary thyroid cancer or a benign thyroid nodule (not recorded which). Some clones in this sample may be carry-over from other donors' samples.

This clone was picked up many times. A much larger clone sits a single nucleotide away, making a read error possible. The identical CDR3 is also encoded by other nucleotide sequences in the sample. The J gene is TRBJ1-4, the V gene TRBV4-1, with a tentative D call TRBD1 (5 bases). Germline V CDR1 and CDR2: MGHRA, YSYEKL. The CDR3 is 16 amino acids. The CDR3 here is CASKDIRGATNEKLFF. The CDR3 DNA reads TGCGCCAGCAAGGACATAAGGGGTGCAACTAATGAAAAGCTGTTTTTT.

This clone was recorded a few times. The J gene is TRBJ2-7, the V gene TRBV11-2; TRBD2 aligns across 8 bases. V was pared by 5 bases and J by 0 bases, with 12 bases of the junction left unmatched. The CDR3 sequence is 17 residues long. Germline V CDR1 and CDR2: SGHAT, FQNNGV. CDR3 sequence: CASSPPRRLASSYEQYF. The CDR3 DNA is TGTGCCAGCAGCCCACCCCGACGACTAGCGAGCTCCTACGAGCAGTACTTC.

This clone qualifies as medium-sized (0.01 to 0.1%). The chain combines TRBV2 with TRBJ1-2, with TRBD1 matching 7 bases. Germline V gene sequence: CDR1 SNHLY, CDR2 FYNNEI. V shed 8 bases and J 4 bases; nucleotides not matched to a gene: 10. The CDR3 has 14 amino acids. CDR3 sequence (DNA): TGTGCCAGCGAAGTTGACAGGGTGGGCTATGGCTACACCTTC. This gives the protein CASEVDRVGYGYTF.

This clone is labeled as medium-sized. The V and J genes are TRBV20-1 and TRBJ2-2; D unclear. CDR1 and CDR2 from the germline V gene are DFQATT and SNEGSKA (reference sequence). The CDR3 runs to 14 residues. Deletions cut 0 bases from V and 3 bases from J, with 8 bases between. The CDR3 region is CSARDISYTGELFF. In DNA form, the CDR3 reads TGCAGTGCTAGAGATATCAGCTACACCGGGGAGCTGTTTTTT.

This clone has a handful of counts. The J gene is TRBJ2-5, the V gene TRBV6-1, with D perhaps matching TRBD2 (6 bases). The CDR3 consists of 15 residues. Germline assignment: CDR1 MNHNS and CDR2 SASEGT. The ends were cut back, 2 bases at V and 2 bases at J, with 12 bases in the middle. CDR3 coding DNA: TGTGCCAGCAGTGAATTGGGAGGAAGGCAAGAGACCCAGTACTTC. As protein: CASSELGGRQETQYF.

Relative to its sample, this clone is medium-sized. J is TRBJ1-1 and V is TRBV6-1; D is ambiguous. Trimming removed 7 bases from V and 2 bases from J, with 14 bases in between. This CDR3 region has 14 residues. The germline gives CDR1 MNHNS, CDR2 SASEGT. CDR3 in amino acids: CASIPAALNTEAFF. As DNA, the CDR3 is TGTGCCAGCATCCCGGCCGCACTCAACACTGAAGCTTTCTTT.

This clone qualifies as medium-sized (0.01 to 0.1%). The chain carries TRBV18 and TRBJ2-1; D perhaps matches TRBD2 (5 bases). The CDR3 totals 13 residues. V lost 4 bases, J lost 7 bases, and 11 bases lay in between. Germline V lookup: CDR1 KGHSH, CDR2 LQKENI. The CDR3 sequence: CASSLLPGNEQFF. The CDR3 DNA reads TGTGCCAGCTCACTTTTGCCGGGGAATGAGCAGTTCTTC.

This clone is termed medium-sized (0.01 to 0.1%). The rearrangement links TRBV7-2 to TRBJ2-7; TRBD2 agrees at 8 bases. CDR1 and CDR2 from the germline V gene are SGHTA and FQGNSA. This CDR3 region has 15 residues. Trimming removed 0 bases from V and 0 bases from J; junction bases left unmatched: 1. CDR3 nucleotides: TGTGCCAGCAGCTTAGCAAGCGGGAGCTCCTACGAGCAGTACTTC. The encoded protein is CASSLASGSSYEQYF.

The chain's CDR3 is CASSGPEQPQHF. The DNA for the CDR3 is TGTGCCAGCAGTGGTCCGGAGCAGCCCCAGCATTTT. The genes are TRBV2 and TRBJ1-5, with unresolved D. The germline CDR1 and CDR2 sequences are SNHLY and FYNNEI. This CDR3 region has 12 residues. V lost 4 bases and J 7 bases, leaving 8 bases between the germline ends.

The chain joins TRBV6-1 to TRBJ2-7; 7 bases are shared with TRBD1. The germline gives CDR1 MNHNS, CDR2 SASEGT. The junction had 6 bases not matched to a gene; V was cut back by 8 bases and J by 2 bases. The CDR3 consists of 13 residues. CDR3 in amino acids: CASRDRSTYEQYF. The CDR3 DNA reads as TGTGCCAGCCGGGACAGATCCACCTACGAGCAGTACTTC.

This clone was seen repeatedly, ten times or more. The J gene is TRBJ1-1, the V gene TRBV5-1, with D tentatively TRBD1 (6 bases). Germline lookup yields CDR1 SGHRS and CDR2 YFSETQ. CDR3 length equals 15 residues. The V gene lost 7 bases and the J gene lost 1 base, with 17 bases spanning the gap. The CDR3 region is CASSPTQGGNTEAFF. In DNA form, the CDR3 reads TGCGCCAGCTCTCCTACACAGGGTGGGAACACTGAAGCTTTCTTT. Full variable domain (rest looked up from reference TRBV5-1 and TRBJ1-1): KAGVTQTPRYLIKTRGQQVTLSCSPISGHRSVSWYQQTPGQGLQFLFEYFSETQRNKGNFPGRFSGRQFSNSRSEMNVSTLELGDSALYLCASSPTQGGNTEAFFGQGTRLTVV.

Judged by abundance, this clone is medium-sized. The chain employs TRBV15 and TRBJ2-3, with TRBD2 matching over 8 bases. V shed 1 base and J 3 bases; nucleotides not matched to a gene: 6. The CDR3 consists of 16 residues. Germline-derived CDR1 and CDR2 are LNHNV and YYDKDF (reference sequence). The CDR3 DNA reads as TGTGCCACCAGCAGAGGGACGGGGGGGCAGACAGATACGCAGTATTTT. It yields the protein CATSRGTGGQTDTQYF.